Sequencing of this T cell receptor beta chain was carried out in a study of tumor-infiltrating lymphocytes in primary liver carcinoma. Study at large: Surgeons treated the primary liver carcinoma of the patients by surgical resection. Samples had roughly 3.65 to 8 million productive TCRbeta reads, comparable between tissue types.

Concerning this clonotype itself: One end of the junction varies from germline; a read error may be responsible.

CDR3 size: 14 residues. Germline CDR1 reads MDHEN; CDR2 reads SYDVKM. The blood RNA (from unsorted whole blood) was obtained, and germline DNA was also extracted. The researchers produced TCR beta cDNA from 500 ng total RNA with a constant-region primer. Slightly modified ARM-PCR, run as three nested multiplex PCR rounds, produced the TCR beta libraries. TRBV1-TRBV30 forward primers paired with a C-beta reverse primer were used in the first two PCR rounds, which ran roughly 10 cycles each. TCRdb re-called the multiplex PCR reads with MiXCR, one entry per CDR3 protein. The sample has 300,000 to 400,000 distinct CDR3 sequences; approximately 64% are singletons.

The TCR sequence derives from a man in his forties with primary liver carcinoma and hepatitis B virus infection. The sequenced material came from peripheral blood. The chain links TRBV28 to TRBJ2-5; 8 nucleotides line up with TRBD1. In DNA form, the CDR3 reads TGTGACAGCAGTGATGGACAGGGCGTAGAGACCCAGTACTTC. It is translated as CDSSDGQGVETQYF.